The following is a T cell receptor (beta chain) sequence with its context. Its specificity is unknown. One end of the junction fails to match germline, which may point to a read error. CDR1 and CDR2 (germline): SSHAT, FNYEAQ (reference sequence). This CDR3 region has 14 residues. This entry belongs to a study of cytomegalovirus exposure and HLA in healthy donors. General study points: Among TCR sequences, most were rare, though some public TCRs appeared in many donors. Reports indicated that the classifier achieved high specificity and sensitivity in diagnosing cytomegalovirus status. The study assumed roughly uniform donor sequencing depth for presence/absence analyses. The authors enumerated over 150 TCR beta chains as linked to cytomegalovirus.

This PCR relied on a set of 60 Vbeta primers and 13 Jbeta primers. Assay: immunoSEQ multiplex PCR; the TCRdb copy retains only in-frame clones and omits some. The repertoire has about 280,000 clones, 70% to 90% of them found once; the top ten carry about 2%. The chain combines TRBV7-7 with TRBJ2-1, with a tentative D call TRBD2 (6 bases). The specimen sequenced was PBMCs. This TCR was recovered from a woman aged 18-29 years in good health and CMV-seronegative. DNA of the CDR3: TGTGCTAGCAGCCTTAGCGGCGTACTGGATGAGCAGTTCTTC. Protein product: CASSLSGVLDEQFF.